This TCR beta chain was retrieved from a study of T cell changes during pregnancy in multiple sclerosis. CDR1 MNHNS and CDR2 SASEGT come from the germline V gene. V gave up 4 bases and J gave up 3 bases; unmatched junction bases: 6. The CDR3 runs 16 residues. Sequencing used immunoSEQ multiplex PCR; TCRdb keeps in-frame clones, though not all of them. The repertoire holds about 36,000 clones, with roughly nine tenths as singletons. The source is a female donor with multiple sclerosis, enrolled in a pregnancy study. The sequences come from CD4+ T cells from peripheral blood mononuclear cells, collected after pregnancy. The chain carries TRBV6-1 and TRBJ1-2; 12 bases map to TRBD1. DNA for the CDR3: TGTGCCAGCAGTGCAACCGGGACAGGGGGCTACTATGGCTACACCTTC. Protein product: CASSATGTGGYYGYTF.